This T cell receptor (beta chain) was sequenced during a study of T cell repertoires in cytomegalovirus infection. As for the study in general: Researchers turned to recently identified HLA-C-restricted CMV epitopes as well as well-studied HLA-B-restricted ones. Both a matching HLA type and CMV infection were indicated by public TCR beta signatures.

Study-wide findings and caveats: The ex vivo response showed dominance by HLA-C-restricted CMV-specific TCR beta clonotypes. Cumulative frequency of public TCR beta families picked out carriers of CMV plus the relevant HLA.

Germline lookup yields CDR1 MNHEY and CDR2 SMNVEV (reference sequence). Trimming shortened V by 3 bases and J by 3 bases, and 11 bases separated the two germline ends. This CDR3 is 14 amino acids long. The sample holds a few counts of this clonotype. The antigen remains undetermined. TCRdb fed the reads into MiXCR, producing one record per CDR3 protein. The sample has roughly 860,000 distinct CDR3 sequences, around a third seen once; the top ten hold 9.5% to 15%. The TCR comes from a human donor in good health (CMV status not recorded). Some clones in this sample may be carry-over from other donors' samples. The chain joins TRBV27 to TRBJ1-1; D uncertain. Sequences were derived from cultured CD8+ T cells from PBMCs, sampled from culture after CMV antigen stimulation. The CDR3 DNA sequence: TGTGCCAGCAGTTTCGGCGTAGAGGACACTGAAGCTTTCTTT. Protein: CASSFGVEDTEAFF.